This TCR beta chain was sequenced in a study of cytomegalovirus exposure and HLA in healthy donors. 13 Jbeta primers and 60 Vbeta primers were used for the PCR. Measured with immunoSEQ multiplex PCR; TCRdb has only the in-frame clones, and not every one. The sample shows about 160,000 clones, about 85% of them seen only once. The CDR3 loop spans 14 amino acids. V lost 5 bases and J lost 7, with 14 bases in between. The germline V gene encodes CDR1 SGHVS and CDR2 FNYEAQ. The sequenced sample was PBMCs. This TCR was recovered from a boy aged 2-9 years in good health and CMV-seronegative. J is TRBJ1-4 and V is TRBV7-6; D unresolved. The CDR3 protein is CASSQGLSPEKLFF. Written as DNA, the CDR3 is TGTGCCAGCAGCCAAGGACTTAGCCCTGAAAAACTGTTTTTT.